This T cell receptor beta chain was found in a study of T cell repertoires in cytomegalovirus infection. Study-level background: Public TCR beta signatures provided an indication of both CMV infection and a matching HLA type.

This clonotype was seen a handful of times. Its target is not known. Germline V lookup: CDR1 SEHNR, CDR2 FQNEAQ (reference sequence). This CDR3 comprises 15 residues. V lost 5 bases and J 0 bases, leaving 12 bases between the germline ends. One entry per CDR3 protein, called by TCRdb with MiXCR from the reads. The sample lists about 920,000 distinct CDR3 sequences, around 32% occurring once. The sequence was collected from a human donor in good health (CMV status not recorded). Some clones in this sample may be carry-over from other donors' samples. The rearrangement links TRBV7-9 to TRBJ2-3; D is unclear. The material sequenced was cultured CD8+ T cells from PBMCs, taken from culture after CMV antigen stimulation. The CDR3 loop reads CASSAVGDSTDTQYF. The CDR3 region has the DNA TGTGCCAGCAGCGCCGTCGGAGATAGCACAGATACGCAGTATTTT.